This T cell receptor beta chain originates from a study of blood T cells in healthy people across ages. Study results and caveats: Samples with more naive T cells showed higher observed beta diversity. The unsorted PBMCs prevented any conclusive comparison of naive versus antigen-experienced cells.

Together with a sample-barcoded 5' primer, a J-beta primer mix was included in a second PCR lasting about 7 to 11 cycles. TCRdb redid the calling of the 5' RACE reads with MiXCR, one entry per CDR3 protein. Here the sample spans 1,800,000 or so distinct CDR3 sequences, more than 35% being singletons. About this clonotype itself: The antigen remains undetermined.

Each sample gave at least 6.5 million isolated PBMCs. CDR3 length: 15 amino acids. CDR1 LGHNA and CDR2 YSLEER come from the germline V gene. The sequencing sample was made of blood. The sequence derives from a human donor in good health. The rearrangement links TRBV4-3 to TRBJ2-7; 8 positions match TRBD1. The better agreement between TRBJ2-4 and the DNA end casts doubt on the J call. The CDR3 region has the DNA TGCGCCAGCAGCCAAGATTTTCAGACAGGGGACATTCAGTACTTC. Translated: CASSQDFQTGDIQYF.